These T cell receptor beta chains were read from a single sample in a study of neurological immune-mediated disorders. TCRdb itself ran the 5' RACE reads through MiXCR, one entry per CDR3 protein. Here the sample spans 65,000 to 95,000 distinct CDR3 sequences, almost 6% being singletons. Sequenced input: PBMCs. The receptor source for this set is a woman in her sixties or seventies with multiple sclerosis. CDR3s include the opening cysteine and the closing phenylalanine or tryptophan. The D gene is left open where the match is weak. A clone size is listed for some rows: how often the clone was seen (once, few, many), or a class if it is expanded.

CDR3nt: TGTGCCAGCAGCTCAACTACGCAGACAGGCTCAAGGGGCTACACCTTC; CDR3aa: CASSSTTQTGSRGYTF; d_gene: -; j_gene: TRBJ1-2; abundance: many; len: 16; v_gene: TRBV11-2
CDR3nt: TGTGCCAGCAGCCAAGTTTGGGACATCGATGAAAAACTGTTTTTT; CDR3aa: CASSQVWDIDEKLFF; d_gene: -; j_gene: TRBJ1-4; abundance: many; len: 15; v_gene: TRBV4-2
CDR3nt: TGTGCCAGCAGCCAAGCTGGACTAGCGGGGGGCGCCACCTACGAGCAGTACTTC; CDR3aa: CASSQAGLAGGATYEQYF; d_gene: TRBD2; j_gene: TRBJ2-7; abundance: -; len: 18; v_gene: TRBV14
CDR3nt: TGCGCCAGCAGCCCCGCCGGGGCTAAAGAGACCCAGTACTTC; CDR3aa: CASSPAGAKETQYF; d_gene: -; j_gene: TRBJ2-5; abundance: many; len: 14; v_gene: TRBV5-1
CDR3nt: TGCGCCAGCAGCCTTACTAGTCATGGGGCCGGGGAGCTGTTTTTT; CDR3aa: CASSLTSHGAGELFF; d_gene: -; j_gene: TRBJ2-2; abundance: many; len: 15; v_gene: TRBV5-1
CDR3nt: TGTGCCAGCAGCTTGGAAACAGGGGGCTTTCGAGGGACTGAAGCTTTCTTT; CDR3aa: CASSLETGGFRGTEAFF; d_gene: TRBD1; j_gene: TRBJ1-1; abundance: many; len: 17; v_gene: TRBV7-2
CDR3nt: TGCGCCAGCAGCGACCGGGACAGGTCCTACGAGCAGTACTTC; CDR3aa: CASSDRDRSYEQYF; d_gene: TRBD1; j_gene: TRBJ2-7; abundance: many; len: 14; v_gene: TRBV5-1
CDR3nt: TGTGCCAGCTCACCTCCTAGCGCTGGAGATACGCAGTATTTT; CDR3aa: CASSPPSAGDTQYF; d_gene: -; j_gene: TRBJ2-3; abundance: few; len: 14; v_gene: TRBV18
CDR3nt: TGCAGTGCTAGAGAGGACAGCATATATGGCTACACCTTC; CDR3aa: CSAREDSIYGYTF; d_gene: -; j_gene: TRBJ1-2; abundance: many; len: 13; v_gene: TRBV20-1
CDR3nt: TGCAGTGCTGTCAGGGGATCGGAAATAAAGACCCAGTACTTC; CDR3aa: CSAVRGSEIKTQYF; d_gene: -; j_gene: TRBJ2-5; abundance: many; len: 14; v_gene: TRBV20-1
CDR3nt: TGTGCCAGCAGCCCCCAGACAGCCATGAACACTGAAGCTTTCTTT; CDR3aa: CASSPQTAMNTEAFF; d_gene: -; j_gene: TRBJ1-1; abundance: many; len: 15; v_gene: TRBV12-3/TRBV12-4
CDR3nt: TGTGCCAGCAGCTTAGTGGCAGCCAATTCACCCCTCCACTTT; CDR3aa: CASSLVAANSPLHF; d_gene: -; j_gene: TRBJ1-6; abundance: many; len: 14; v_gene: TRBV11-1
CDR3nt: TGTGCCAGCAGCTTGGGGACAGGGGTTACTGAAGCTTTCTTT; CDR3aa: CASSLGTGVTEAFF; d_gene: TRBD1; j_gene: TRBJ1-1; abundance: many; len: 14; v_gene: TRBV5-6
CDR3nt: TGCGCCAGCAGTAAAGGGGGTGGGGGCAATCAGCCCCAGCATTTT; CDR3aa: CASSKGGGGNQPQHF; d_gene: -; j_gene: TRBJ1-5; abundance: many; len: 15; v_gene: TRBV5-1
CDR3nt: TGTGCCAGCAGACAAACAGGGATGGGCACAGGGGAGCTGTTTTTT; CDR3aa: CASRQTGMGTGELFF; d_gene: -; j_gene: TRBJ2-2; abundance: -; len: 15; v_gene: TRBV27
CDR3nt: TGTGCCAGCAGCCAACTTCAGGACAGGGGCGAGCAGTACTTC; CDR3aa: CASSQLQDRGEQYF; d_gene: TRBD1; j_gene: TRBJ2-7; abundance: many; len: 14; v_gene: TRBV14
CDR3nt: TGTGCCAGCAGCCTGGGACAGACTACCTACGAGCAGTACTTC; CDR3aa: CASSLGQTTYEQYF; d_gene: TRBD1; j_gene: TRBJ2-7; abundance: medium-sized; len: 14; v_gene: TRBV6-5
CDR3nt: TGCAGTGCTAGATGGACTAGCGGGGGGAGCTCCTACGAGCAGTACTTC; CDR3aa: CSARWTSGGSSYEQYF; d_gene: TRBD2; j_gene: TRBJ2-7; abundance: many; len: 16; v_gene: TRBV20-1
CDR3nt: TGTGCCAGCAGCTCCCGCTCCTACAATGAGCAGTTCTTC; CDR3aa: CASSSRSYNEQFF; d_gene: -; j_gene: TRBJ2-1; abundance: many; len: 13; v_gene: TRBV7-2
CDR3nt: TGCGCCAGCAGCGGGGGGGCGCCCGGGGAGCTGTTTTTT; CDR3aa: CASSGGAPGELFF; d_gene: -; j_gene: TRBJ2-2; abundance: many; len: 13; v_gene: TRBV5-1
CDR3nt: TGCGCCAGCAGCTTAACTAGCGGGGGCTCCTACAATGAGCAGTTCTTC; CDR3aa: CASSLTSGGSYNEQFF; d_gene: TRBD2; j_gene: TRBJ2-1; abundance: -; len: 16; v_gene: TRBV5-1
CDR3nt: TGTGCCAGCAGCTTGGCCCTAGCGGGGGGGATATACAATGAGCAGTTCTTC; CDR3aa: CASSLALAGGIYNEQFF; d_gene: TRBD2; j_gene: TRBJ2-1; abundance: many; len: 17; v_gene: TRBV5-4
CDR3nt: TGCGCCAGCAGCACCCGCGGGACTAGCGGGGACCAAGAGACCCAGTACTTC; CDR3aa: CASSTRGTSGDQETQYF; d_gene: TRBD2; j_gene: TRBJ2-5; abundance: many; len: 17; v_gene: TRBV5-1
CDR3nt: TGCAGTGCTAGTCCAGAGGGACTAGCGGGGGAGTACGAGCAGTACTTC; CDR3aa: CSASPEGLAGEYEQYF; d_gene: TRBD2; j_gene: TRBJ2-7; abundance: -; len: 16; v_gene: TRBV20-1
CDR3nt: TGCGCCAGCAGCTTTCGCGGTATGAAGGAGACCCAGTACTTC; CDR3aa: CASSFRGMKETQYF; d_gene: -; j_gene: TRBJ2-5; abundance: many; len: 14; v_gene: TRBV5-1
CDR3nt: TGCGCCAGCAGTGAGACAATACCGGGACGGTACACTGAAGCTTTCTTT; CDR3aa: CASSETIPGRYTEAFF; d_gene: -; j_gene: TRBJ1-1; abundance: few; len: 16; v_gene: TRBV10-2
CDR3nt: TGTGCCAGCAGCTCCCGGGTGGGTTTAGAGACCCAGTACTTC; CDR3aa: CASSSRVGLETQYF; d_gene: -; j_gene: TRBJ2-5; abundance: many; len: 14; v_gene: TRBV5-5
CDR3nt: TGCAGCGTTCGCCCAGGAGGGGCGAACACCGGGGAGCTGTTTTTT; CDR3aa: CSVRPGGANTGELFF; d_gene: -; j_gene: TRBJ2-2; abundance: many; len: 15; v_gene: TRBV29-1
CDR3nt: TGTGCCAGCAGTTACCTAGAGAACTACGAGCAGTACTTC; CDR3aa: CASSYLENYEQYF; d_gene: -; j_gene: TRBJ2-7; abundance: -; len: 13; v_gene: TRBV6-2/TRBV6-3
CDR3nt: TGTGCCAGCTCACCCGGCGGGGATTACGAGCAGTACTTC; CDR3aa: CASSPGGDYEQYF; d_gene: -; j_gene: TRBJ2-7; abundance: many; len: 13; v_gene: TRBV18
CDR3nt: TGTGCCAGCAGCCCCATGACTGAAAAACTGTTTTTT; CDR3aa: CASSPMTEKLFF; d_gene: -; j_gene: TRBJ1-4; abundance: -; len: 12; v_gene: TRBV11-2
CDR3nt: TGTGCCAGCAGCCCTCTTGTAGTAATTGATTCACCCCTCCACTTT; CDR3aa: CASSPLVVIDSPLHF; d_gene: -; j_gene: TRBJ1-6; abundance: many; len: 15; v_gene: TRBV27
CDR3nt: TGTGCCAGCAGGGCCGCGGGAAGCTCCTACAATGAGCAGTTCTTC; CDR3aa: CASRAAGSSYNEQFF; d_gene: -; j_gene: TRBJ2-1; abundance: many; len: 15; v_gene: TRBV6-5
CDR3nt: TGTGCCAGCAGTGGGAATCGGGGGAACACTGAAGCTTTCTTT; CDR3aa: CASSGNRGNTEAFF; d_gene: -; j_gene: TRBJ1-1; abundance: -; len: 14; v_gene: TRBV25-1
CDR3nt: TGTGCCAGCAGCCAAGATCCAGGACTAGCTCCGCTCAATGAGCAGTTCTTC; CDR3aa: CASSQDPGLAPLNEQFF; d_gene: TRBD2; j_gene: TRBJ2-1; abundance: many; len: 17; v_gene: TRBV4-2
CDR3nt: TGCGCCAGCAGCTTCGGGGTAGCGGGGGGGCAGAGCAATGAGCAGTTCTTC; CDR3aa: CASSFGVAGGQSNEQFF; d_gene: TRBD2; j_gene: TRBJ2-1; abundance: few; len: 17; v_gene: TRBV5-1
CDR3nt: TGCAGTGCCGAGGACAGGGGAAAAAATTCACCCCTCCACTTT; CDR3aa: CSAEDRGKNSPLHF; d_gene: TRBD1; j_gene: TRBJ1-6; abundance: many; len: 14; v_gene: TRBV20-1
CDR3nt: TGCAGTGCTGGAAGGACTAGCGGGGAGCAGTTCTTC; CDR3aa: CSAGRTSGEQFF; d_gene: TRBD2; j_gene: TRBJ2-1; abundance: many; len: 12; v_gene: TRBV20-1